These 28 T cell receptor beta chains share one sample of origin, sequenced in a study of T cell responses to AZD1222 COVID-19 vaccine. Sequencing used immunoSEQ multiplex PCR; TCRdb keeps in-frame clones, though not all of them. The sample holds about 110,000 clones, 94% seen once. The sequenced sample was peripheral blood, obtained 28 days after the second AZD1222 dose. These receptor sequences come from an adult who received the AZD1222 COVID-19 vaccine.

The chain combines TRBV5-1 with TRBJ1-1; D unclear. V was shortened by 0 bases and J by 1 base, with 7 bases between the two germline ends. Germline CDR1 is SGHRS and CDR2 is YFSETQ. The CDR3 spans 14 residues. CDR3 nucleotides: TGCGCCAGCAGCTTGGGGCTAGAGAACACTGAAGCTTTCTTT. It encodes CASSLGLENTEAFF. Using reference TRBV5-1 and TRBJ1-1 for the parts outside the CDR3, the full variable domain is KAGVTQTPRYLIKTRGQQVTLSCSPISGHRSVSWYQQTPGQGLQFLFEYFSETQRNKGNFPGRFSGRQFSNSRSEMNVSTLELGDSALYLCASSLGLENTEAFFGQGTRLTVV.

This CDR3 reads CASSEGALWNGYTF. CDR3 coding DNA: TGCGCCAGCAGTGAAGGGGCACTCTGGAATGGCTACACCTTC. This chain uses TRBV10-2 with TRBJ1-2; D may be TRBD1 (5 bases). The germline V gene has CDR1 WSHSY and CDR2 SAAADI. The CDR3 has 14 amino acids. V was shortened by 3 bases and J by 6 bases, with 14 bases between the two germline ends.

The V gene is TRBV5-1, the J gene TRBJ2-7, with a weak D call TRBD1 (6 bases). V lost 4 bases and J 0 bases, leaving 14 bases between the germline ends. Germline CDR1 reads SGHRS; CDR2 reads YFSETQ. The CDR3 contains 15 residues. The CDR3 spells CASSLDGTPSYEQYF. The CDR3 DNA follows: TGCGCCAGCAGCCTCGATGGGACACCCTCCTACGAGCAGTACTTC.

The chain carries TRBV10-3 and TRBJ2-3, with TRBD1 identical over 11 bases. There are 16 residues in the CDR3. The germline CDR1 and CDR2 sequences are ENHRY and SYGVKD. The trim removed 8 bases at V and 3 bases at J, leaving 10 bases unmatched. The CDR3 DNA is TGTGCCATCGATGGGGGGACAGGGGGTATAACAGATACGCAGTATTTT. Protein sequence: CAIDGGTGGITDTQYF.

V gene TRBV12-5 combines with J gene TRBJ2-1; tentative D call: TRBD1 (6 bases). V dropped 0 bases and J dropped 7 bases, with 16 bases sitting between them. Germline V lookup: CDR1 LGHNT, CDR2 FRNRAP. The length of the CDR3 is 16 residues. CDR3 sequence (DNA): TGTGCTAGTGGTTTGGTTTCAATTAACAGGGAAAATGAGCAGTTCTTC. It specifies CASGLVSINRENEQFF.

In this sample, this clone turned up once. V and J are TRBV5-8 and TRBJ2-2, with 7 bases that match TRBD1. Trimming at V came to 4 bases and at J to 2 bases, leaving 8 bases not matched to a gene. CDR3 length: 16 residues. Germline V gene data show CDR1 as SGHTS and CDR2 as YDEGEE. As DNA, the CDR3 is TGTGCCAGCAGCCCATGGACAGGTACCAACACCGGGGAGCTGTTTTTT. Translated: CASSPWTGTNTGELFF.

The chain carries TRBV5-6 and TRBJ1-2; D remains ambiguous. Germline CDR1 reads SGHDT; CDR2 reads YYEEEE. The CDR3 sequence is 12 residues long. V gave up 3 bases and J gave up 10 bases, with 13 bases separating them. CDR3 sequence (DNA): TGTGCCAGCAGCTGGGCCGAAGGTCTCTACACCTTC. This codes for CASSWAEGLYTF.

The J gene is TRBJ2-1, the V gene TRBV19, with D possibly being TRBD1 (5 bases). The CDR3 loop spans 13 amino acids. Trimming cost V 5 bases and J 10 bases, with 15 bases left between them. Germline CDR1 and CDR2: LNHDA and SQIVND (reference sequence). CDR3 loop: CASSWIRVSEQFF. CDR3 bases: TGTGCCAGTAGTTGGATCAGGGTGTCGGAGCAGTTCTTC.

The J gene is TRBJ1-1, the V gene TRBV5-1; D is perhaps TRBD1 (6 bases). CDR1 SGHRS and CDR2 YFSETQ come from the germline V gene. The ends were cut back, 4 bases at V and 5 bases at J, with 15 bases in the middle. CDR3 length equals 14 residues. The CDR3 loop is CASSQGLGGTEAFF. CDR3 DNA sequence: TGCGCCAGCAGCCAGGGGCTCGGGGGGACTGAAGCTTTCTTT.

The rearrangement links TRBV3-1 (or the pseudogene TRBV3-2) to TRBJ1-1; D not certain. The CDR3 loop spans 12 amino acids. Germline CDR1 LGHDT, CDR2 YNNKEL (reference sequence). The V end lost 1 base, the J end lost 13 bases, and 13 bases lay between the germline ends. The CDR3 DNA is TGTGCCAGCAGCCAAGCGGAAACGGGAGTTTTCTTT. This gives the protein CASSQAETGVFF.

The rearrangement links TRBV6-6 to TRBJ1-2; 7 bases line up with TRBD1. This CDR3 has 15 amino acids. Germline trimming cut 7 bases from V and 1 base from J; bases unmatched to any gene: 9. Per the germline V gene, CDR1 is MNHNY and CDR2 is SVGAGI (reference sequence). The CDR3 region has the DNA TGTGCCAGCAATTCCGGACAGGACCTTAACTATGGCTACACCTTC. Its translation: CASNSGQDLNYGYTF.

The V and J genes are TRBV12-5 and TRBJ1-4, with 12 bases identical to TRBD1. This CDR3 comprises 15 residues. V dropped 5 bases and J dropped 7; count of bases not matched to a gene: 5. Germline assignment: CDR1 LGHNT and CDR2 FRNRAP. The CDR3: CASGPGTGGGEKLFF. CDR3 sequence (DNA): TGTGCTAGTGGTCCGGGGACAGGGGGCGGTGAAAAACTGTTTTTT.

This clone appeared a single time. The CDR3 DNA sequence: TGTGCCAGCAGTTTTTCGGGTACCGGTCAGCCCCAGCATTTT. Residues: CASSFSGTGQPQHF. The genes are TRBV27 and TRBJ1-5; D remains unclear. This CDR3 is 14 amino acids long. V lost 3 bases, J lost 6 bases, and 12 bases lay in between. CDR1 and CDR2 (germline): MNHEY, SMNVEV (reference sequence).

J is TRBJ2-2 and V is TRBV5-1, with 8 bases lining up with TRBD2. After removal of 0 bases from V and 8 bases from J, the junction contained 3 bases not matched to a gene. Germline V CDR1 and CDR2: SGHRS, YFSETQ. This CDR3 is 14 amino acids long. In DNA, the CDR3 is TGCGCCAGCAGCTTGGTGGCTAGCGGGGGGGAGCTGTTTTTT. Translation gives CASSLVASGGELFF.

The V gene is TRBV7-9, the J gene TRBJ1-5; 9 bases match TRBD1. V was clipped by 6 bases and J by 7 bases; unmatched bases: 13. CDR3 size: 16 residues. In germline, CDR1 is SEHNR, CDR2 FQNEAQ (reference sequence). The CDR3 is CASSSVTGGLGQPQHF. Here the CDR3 DNA reads TGTGCCAGCAGTTCCGTCACAGGGGGCTTAGGGCAGCCCCAGCATTTT. Using reference TRBV7-9 and TRBJ1-5 for the parts outside the CDR3, the full variable domain is DTGVSQNPRHKITKRGQNVTFRCDPISEHNRLYWYRQTLGQGPEFLTYFQNEAQLEKSRLLSDRFSAERPKGSFSTLEIQRTEQGDSAMYLCASSSVTGGLGQPQHFGDGTRLSIL.

The rearrangement uses TRBV24-1 and TRBJ2-4; possibly TRBD1 for D (5 bases). CDR1 is KGHDR and CDR2 is SFDVKD in the germline V gene. The CDR3 has 13 amino acids. V lost 4 bases, J lost 8 bases, and 11 bases lay in between. The CDR3 loop reads CATSDPTEHIQYF. CDR3 nucleotides: TGTGCCACCAGTGACCCGACAGAACACATTCAGTACTTC.

V is TRBV30 and J is TRBJ2-7, with D unresolved. Between the trimmed V and J ends, which lost 0 bases and 4 bases, there was a span of 4 bases. The germline V gene encodes CDR1 GTSNPN and CDR2 SVGIG (reference sequence). This CDR3 has 11 amino acids. CDR3 amino acids: CAWSVLYEQYF. The CDR3 nucleotides read TGTGCCTGGAGTGTATTGTACGAGCAGTACTTC.

In DNA, the CDR3 is TGCGCCAGCAGCTTGGGGACCCCTGAAGCTTTCTTT. It is translated as CASSLGTPEAFF. The chain uses TRBV5-1 and TRBJ1-1; no reliable D call. Deletions cut 0 bases from V and 6 bases from J, with 6 bases between. Germline V gene sequence: CDR1 SGHRS, CDR2 YFSETQ. CDR3 length: 12 amino acids.

The V call is TRBV5-4, the J call TRBJ2-5; D assignment may be TRBD1 or TRBD2 (5 bases each). The CDR3 spans 17 residues. The germline CDR1 and CDR2 sequences are SGHNT and YYREEE (reference sequence). With 4 bases removed from V and 5 bases from J, the gap between germline ends came to 24 bases. The CDR3 loop reads CASSPTAGTPYLETQYF. The CDR3 coding sequence is TGTGCCAGCAGCCCAACAGCCGGGACCCCATACTTGGAGACCCAGTACTTC. Drawing the rest from reference TRBV5-4 and TRBJ2-5, the complete variable domain is ETGVTQSPTHLIKTRGQQVTLRCSSQSGHNTVSWYQQALGQGPQFIFQYYREEENGRGNFPPRFSGLQFPNYSSELNVNALELDDSALYLCASSPTAGTPYLETQYFGPGTRLLVL.

V and J are TRBV11-2 and TRBJ1-1, with D hard to call. From germline, CDR1 is SGHAT and CDR2 FQNNGV. V lost 6 bases to trimming and J lost 7 bases, with 18 bases between them. The CDR3 is made up of 14 amino acids. In DNA form, the CDR3 reads TGTGCCAGCAGATCGGAACAACTGATTGGTGAAGCTTTCTTT. It yields the protein CASRSEQLIGEAFF.

This sequence joins TRBV27 and TRBJ1-5; 12 bases fit TRBD1. Unmatched junction bases numbered 8, after V lost 5 bases and J lost 6 bases. The germline CDR1 and CDR2 sequences are MNHEY and SMNVEV (reference sequence). The CDR3 runs to 16 residues. CDR3 bases: TGTGCCAGCAGTCCTCAGGGACAGGGGGCGCGTCAGCCCCAGCATTTT. Translation: CASSPQGQGARQPQHF.

This clone was found once. The chain joins TRBV19 to TRBJ1-1, with D unresolved. The germline CDR1 and CDR2 sequences are LNHDA and SQIVND (reference sequence). The CDR3 length is 13 residues. Trimming shortened V by 10 bases and J by 6 bases, and 18 bases separated the two germline ends. The CDR3 is CATKVMGGAEAFF. In DNA form, the CDR3 reads TGTGCCACCAAAGTAATGGGAGGAGCTGAAGCTTTCTTT.

This clone was observed a single time. The chain employs TRBV7-9 and TRBJ2-1; TRBD2 matches at 13 bases. V shed 5 bases, J shed 6 bases, and the junction held 13 bases outside the gene matches. Germline CDR1 and CDR2: SEHNR and FQNEAQ (reference sequence). The CDR3 runs 18 residues. CDR3 sequence reads: CASSVTRTSGSSLNEQFF. CDR3 nucleotides: TGTGCCAGCAGCGTAACTCGGACTAGCGGGAGTTCACTCAATGAGCAGTTCTTC.

The chain links TRBV2 to TRBJ1-5, with a tentative D call TRBD1 (5 bases). The CDR3 totals 12 residues. Germline V gene lookup returns CDR1 SNHLY and CDR2 FYNNEI. The V gene lost 3 bases and the J gene lost 9 bases, with 9 bases spanning the gap. The CDR3 bases are TGTGCCAGCAGTGACCGCACAGGGCCCCAGCATTTT. It codes for CASSDRTGPQHF.

V is TRBV29-1 and J is TRBJ2-2; D may correspond to TRBD1 or TRBD2 (5 bases each). The germline V and J ends were trimmed by 0 bases and 4 bases, with 12 bases remaining between them. The germline CDR1 and CDR2 sequences are SQVTM and ANQGSEA. This CDR3 comprises 15 residues. The CDR3 sequence: CSVEDGGRGTGELFF. CDR3 nucleotide sequence: TGCAGCGTTGAAGATGGGGGAAGAGGCACCGGGGAGCTGTTTTTT.

The J gene is TRBJ1-2, the V gene TRBV5-1; D is unclear. The CDR3 length is 12 residues. The germline gives CDR1 SGHRS, CDR2 YFSETQ. V lost 3 bases and J lost 7, with 10 bases in between. The CDR3 DNA follows: TGCGCCAGCAGCTCCGGACTAGTTGGCTACACCTTC. Translated, it gives CASSSGLVGYTF.

The rearrangement uses TRBV4-2 and TRBJ2-7; D is undetermined. This CDR3 comprises 17 residues. CDR1 LGHNA and CDR2 YNFKEQ come from the germline V gene. Trimming removed 4 bases at V and 0 bases at J, with 19 bases between. The CDR3 coding sequence is TGTGCCAGCAGCCGAGAACGGACGGTGGCCAACTCCTACGAGCAGTACTTC. Translation: CASSRERTVANSYEQYF.

This chain uses TRBV6-6 with TRBJ1-5; no clear D gene. The germline V and J ends were trimmed by 5 bases and 8 bases, with 25 bases remaining between them. Germline V CDR1 and CDR2: MNHNY, SVGAGI (reference sequence). The CDR3 loop spans 17 amino acids. CDR3 in amino acids: CASSPPEEGPLGKPQHF. CDR3 coding DNA: TGTGCCAGCAGTCCCCCCGAAGAGGGCCCTTTAGGGAAGCCCCAGCATTTT.